This paragraph reports one TCR beta chain. The target of this receptor is not known. No base quality information exists; no much larger clone differs at one position. The data were taken from a study of beta chain features in type 1 diabetes (dated by TCRdb to the late 2010s). As for the study more broadly: Mean age, gender distribution, total cell number and subset yield did not differ between patients and healthy donors. The study compared the TCRB repertoires of sorted circulating CD4+ T cell subsets in recently diagnosed type 1 diabetes patients with those in matched healthy donors. Regulatory and stem cell-like memory subsets were obtained from only 8 patients and roughly 8 healthy donors, while naive and central memory subsets were obtained from all 30 or so donors. A total of some 110 million sorted cells were examined across all samples, and a strong correlation was observed between cell number per subset and RNA yield. What the work shows at the level of the full study, not this receptor alone: Naive, central memory and regulatory TCRB repertoires appeared to be more similar among patients than among healthy donors. Because small numbers of individuals were included in the HLA sub-analyses, any influence of HLA type on TCRB rearrangement was left unresolved. Fewer insertions and more nucleotide deletions at VDJ recombination sites were observed in patients with type 1 diabetes, implying thymic rearrangement abnormalities. In all four CD4+ subsets, TCRB CDR3 length was moderately but significantly shorter in type 1 diabetes patients. Because cDNA was sequenced instead of genomic DNA, highly expressing activated cells could be over-represented, though the groups showed no difference in activation or CD3 levels. Shorter templates might be favored by PCR, yet because patient and control samples were amplified and corrected together, any such skew would affect both groups equally.

The entire isolated RNA was reverse transcribed using the High Capacity cDNA Reverse Transcription Kit, and thus expressed TCRB transcripts were sequenced. Deep immunoSEQ sequencing was performed on naive, central memory and regulatory T cell samples, with an average of approximately 3.9 million total reads per sample. Sorted cells were lysed in RLT buffer, and RNA was extracted using DNase-treated RNeasy Micro or Mini kits according to cell number. To prevent cross-contamination, each cell subset was processed individually, whereas patient and healthy donor samples were processed jointly. Using the immunoSEQ multiplex PCR, TCRB sequences were amplified from cDNA into 87-bp fragments spanning the CDR3 region. The amplicons were sequenced using the Illumina HiSeq platform. The paper's data handling went like this. PCR bias was computationally corrected using synthetic template baselines, reads within Hamming distance 2 were collapsed, and singletons that could not be merged were discarded. Reads were aligned against IMGT so that V, D and J genes, CDR3 length and insertions or deletions at six rearrangement sites could be assigned. Within each subset, clonotype counts were normalized to sorted cell number, and only after that were true diversity and Gini coefficients computed with the tcR R package. The overlap coefficient, calculated on TCRB nucleotide sequences, was used to measure repertoire sharing. TCRdb carries this immuneACCESS record with in-frame sequences only. Its versions omit some clonotypes, under half of them owing to an unresolved V gene in the studies checked, with the rest unexplained. V, J and clone size are those of that table, while D and trimming were read from the DNA. This sample holds approximately 170,000 clones; less than 9.5% were observed only once. Under 2.5% of the sample rests with the top ten.

From each donor, a single peripheral blood sample of approximately 0.11 L on average was drawn into heparinised tubes. Using a panel that included CD45RO, CCR7, CD25, CD127, CD95 and CD27, naive, central memory, regulatory and stem cell-like memory CD4+ T cells were sorted on a BD FACSAria II. Purity was above 95% for every sorted population. PBMCs were isolated immediately by Lymphoprep density gradient centrifugation and stained directly without culture. So that batch effects would be minimized, each experiment stained and sorted samples in pairs, pairing one healthy donor with one patient. Sequenced material: central memory CD4+ T cells from blood. This clonotype originated in a woman younger than 30 in good health.

The CDR3 here reads CASSKTSGANYNEQFF. The nucleotide sequence reads TGTGCCAGCAGCAAGACTAGCGGGGCCAACTACAATGAGCAGTTCTTC. The rearranged segments are TRBV5-4 and TRBJ2-1, and 11 junctional nucleotides match TRBD2. Looking up the germline V gene (reference sequence) yields CDR1 SGHNT and CDR2 YYREEE. The CDR3, cysteine through phenylalanine, is 16 amino acids long. Solely the CDR3 DNA is kept, with 48 bases framed from the first base. The germline V end is reduced by 4 bases and the J end by 3 bases; junction bases left unmatched: 6.